This T cell receptor (beta chain) was recorded in a study of cytomegalovirus exposure and HLA in healthy donors. Across the whole study: Around 180 million T cells yielded 110 million or so unique TCR beta sequences in earlier analysis. There were about 86 million unique TCRs (from HLA-typed donors) in an early data release.

There are 15 residues in the CDR3. Germline-derived CDR1 and CDR2 are LNHDA and SQIVND (reference sequence). V lost 8 bases to trimming and J lost 1 base, with 15 bases between them. Both 60 Vbeta primers and 13 Jbeta primers went into the PCR. The protocol was immunoSEQ multiplex PCR, while the TCRdb copy is restricted to in-frame clones and leaves out a portion. The repertoire has 200,000 or so clones, approximately 80% of them found once; the top ten carry about 1.5%. The receptor was isolated from a man aged 50 or older in good health and CMV-seronegative. J is TRBJ1-5 and V is TRBV19, with D possibly matching TRBD1 (5 bases). Sample: PBMCs. CDR3 region: CASSPGDRSNQPQHF. As DNA, the CDR3 is TGTGCCAGTTCCCCGGGGGACCGGAGCAATCAGCCCCAGCATTTT.